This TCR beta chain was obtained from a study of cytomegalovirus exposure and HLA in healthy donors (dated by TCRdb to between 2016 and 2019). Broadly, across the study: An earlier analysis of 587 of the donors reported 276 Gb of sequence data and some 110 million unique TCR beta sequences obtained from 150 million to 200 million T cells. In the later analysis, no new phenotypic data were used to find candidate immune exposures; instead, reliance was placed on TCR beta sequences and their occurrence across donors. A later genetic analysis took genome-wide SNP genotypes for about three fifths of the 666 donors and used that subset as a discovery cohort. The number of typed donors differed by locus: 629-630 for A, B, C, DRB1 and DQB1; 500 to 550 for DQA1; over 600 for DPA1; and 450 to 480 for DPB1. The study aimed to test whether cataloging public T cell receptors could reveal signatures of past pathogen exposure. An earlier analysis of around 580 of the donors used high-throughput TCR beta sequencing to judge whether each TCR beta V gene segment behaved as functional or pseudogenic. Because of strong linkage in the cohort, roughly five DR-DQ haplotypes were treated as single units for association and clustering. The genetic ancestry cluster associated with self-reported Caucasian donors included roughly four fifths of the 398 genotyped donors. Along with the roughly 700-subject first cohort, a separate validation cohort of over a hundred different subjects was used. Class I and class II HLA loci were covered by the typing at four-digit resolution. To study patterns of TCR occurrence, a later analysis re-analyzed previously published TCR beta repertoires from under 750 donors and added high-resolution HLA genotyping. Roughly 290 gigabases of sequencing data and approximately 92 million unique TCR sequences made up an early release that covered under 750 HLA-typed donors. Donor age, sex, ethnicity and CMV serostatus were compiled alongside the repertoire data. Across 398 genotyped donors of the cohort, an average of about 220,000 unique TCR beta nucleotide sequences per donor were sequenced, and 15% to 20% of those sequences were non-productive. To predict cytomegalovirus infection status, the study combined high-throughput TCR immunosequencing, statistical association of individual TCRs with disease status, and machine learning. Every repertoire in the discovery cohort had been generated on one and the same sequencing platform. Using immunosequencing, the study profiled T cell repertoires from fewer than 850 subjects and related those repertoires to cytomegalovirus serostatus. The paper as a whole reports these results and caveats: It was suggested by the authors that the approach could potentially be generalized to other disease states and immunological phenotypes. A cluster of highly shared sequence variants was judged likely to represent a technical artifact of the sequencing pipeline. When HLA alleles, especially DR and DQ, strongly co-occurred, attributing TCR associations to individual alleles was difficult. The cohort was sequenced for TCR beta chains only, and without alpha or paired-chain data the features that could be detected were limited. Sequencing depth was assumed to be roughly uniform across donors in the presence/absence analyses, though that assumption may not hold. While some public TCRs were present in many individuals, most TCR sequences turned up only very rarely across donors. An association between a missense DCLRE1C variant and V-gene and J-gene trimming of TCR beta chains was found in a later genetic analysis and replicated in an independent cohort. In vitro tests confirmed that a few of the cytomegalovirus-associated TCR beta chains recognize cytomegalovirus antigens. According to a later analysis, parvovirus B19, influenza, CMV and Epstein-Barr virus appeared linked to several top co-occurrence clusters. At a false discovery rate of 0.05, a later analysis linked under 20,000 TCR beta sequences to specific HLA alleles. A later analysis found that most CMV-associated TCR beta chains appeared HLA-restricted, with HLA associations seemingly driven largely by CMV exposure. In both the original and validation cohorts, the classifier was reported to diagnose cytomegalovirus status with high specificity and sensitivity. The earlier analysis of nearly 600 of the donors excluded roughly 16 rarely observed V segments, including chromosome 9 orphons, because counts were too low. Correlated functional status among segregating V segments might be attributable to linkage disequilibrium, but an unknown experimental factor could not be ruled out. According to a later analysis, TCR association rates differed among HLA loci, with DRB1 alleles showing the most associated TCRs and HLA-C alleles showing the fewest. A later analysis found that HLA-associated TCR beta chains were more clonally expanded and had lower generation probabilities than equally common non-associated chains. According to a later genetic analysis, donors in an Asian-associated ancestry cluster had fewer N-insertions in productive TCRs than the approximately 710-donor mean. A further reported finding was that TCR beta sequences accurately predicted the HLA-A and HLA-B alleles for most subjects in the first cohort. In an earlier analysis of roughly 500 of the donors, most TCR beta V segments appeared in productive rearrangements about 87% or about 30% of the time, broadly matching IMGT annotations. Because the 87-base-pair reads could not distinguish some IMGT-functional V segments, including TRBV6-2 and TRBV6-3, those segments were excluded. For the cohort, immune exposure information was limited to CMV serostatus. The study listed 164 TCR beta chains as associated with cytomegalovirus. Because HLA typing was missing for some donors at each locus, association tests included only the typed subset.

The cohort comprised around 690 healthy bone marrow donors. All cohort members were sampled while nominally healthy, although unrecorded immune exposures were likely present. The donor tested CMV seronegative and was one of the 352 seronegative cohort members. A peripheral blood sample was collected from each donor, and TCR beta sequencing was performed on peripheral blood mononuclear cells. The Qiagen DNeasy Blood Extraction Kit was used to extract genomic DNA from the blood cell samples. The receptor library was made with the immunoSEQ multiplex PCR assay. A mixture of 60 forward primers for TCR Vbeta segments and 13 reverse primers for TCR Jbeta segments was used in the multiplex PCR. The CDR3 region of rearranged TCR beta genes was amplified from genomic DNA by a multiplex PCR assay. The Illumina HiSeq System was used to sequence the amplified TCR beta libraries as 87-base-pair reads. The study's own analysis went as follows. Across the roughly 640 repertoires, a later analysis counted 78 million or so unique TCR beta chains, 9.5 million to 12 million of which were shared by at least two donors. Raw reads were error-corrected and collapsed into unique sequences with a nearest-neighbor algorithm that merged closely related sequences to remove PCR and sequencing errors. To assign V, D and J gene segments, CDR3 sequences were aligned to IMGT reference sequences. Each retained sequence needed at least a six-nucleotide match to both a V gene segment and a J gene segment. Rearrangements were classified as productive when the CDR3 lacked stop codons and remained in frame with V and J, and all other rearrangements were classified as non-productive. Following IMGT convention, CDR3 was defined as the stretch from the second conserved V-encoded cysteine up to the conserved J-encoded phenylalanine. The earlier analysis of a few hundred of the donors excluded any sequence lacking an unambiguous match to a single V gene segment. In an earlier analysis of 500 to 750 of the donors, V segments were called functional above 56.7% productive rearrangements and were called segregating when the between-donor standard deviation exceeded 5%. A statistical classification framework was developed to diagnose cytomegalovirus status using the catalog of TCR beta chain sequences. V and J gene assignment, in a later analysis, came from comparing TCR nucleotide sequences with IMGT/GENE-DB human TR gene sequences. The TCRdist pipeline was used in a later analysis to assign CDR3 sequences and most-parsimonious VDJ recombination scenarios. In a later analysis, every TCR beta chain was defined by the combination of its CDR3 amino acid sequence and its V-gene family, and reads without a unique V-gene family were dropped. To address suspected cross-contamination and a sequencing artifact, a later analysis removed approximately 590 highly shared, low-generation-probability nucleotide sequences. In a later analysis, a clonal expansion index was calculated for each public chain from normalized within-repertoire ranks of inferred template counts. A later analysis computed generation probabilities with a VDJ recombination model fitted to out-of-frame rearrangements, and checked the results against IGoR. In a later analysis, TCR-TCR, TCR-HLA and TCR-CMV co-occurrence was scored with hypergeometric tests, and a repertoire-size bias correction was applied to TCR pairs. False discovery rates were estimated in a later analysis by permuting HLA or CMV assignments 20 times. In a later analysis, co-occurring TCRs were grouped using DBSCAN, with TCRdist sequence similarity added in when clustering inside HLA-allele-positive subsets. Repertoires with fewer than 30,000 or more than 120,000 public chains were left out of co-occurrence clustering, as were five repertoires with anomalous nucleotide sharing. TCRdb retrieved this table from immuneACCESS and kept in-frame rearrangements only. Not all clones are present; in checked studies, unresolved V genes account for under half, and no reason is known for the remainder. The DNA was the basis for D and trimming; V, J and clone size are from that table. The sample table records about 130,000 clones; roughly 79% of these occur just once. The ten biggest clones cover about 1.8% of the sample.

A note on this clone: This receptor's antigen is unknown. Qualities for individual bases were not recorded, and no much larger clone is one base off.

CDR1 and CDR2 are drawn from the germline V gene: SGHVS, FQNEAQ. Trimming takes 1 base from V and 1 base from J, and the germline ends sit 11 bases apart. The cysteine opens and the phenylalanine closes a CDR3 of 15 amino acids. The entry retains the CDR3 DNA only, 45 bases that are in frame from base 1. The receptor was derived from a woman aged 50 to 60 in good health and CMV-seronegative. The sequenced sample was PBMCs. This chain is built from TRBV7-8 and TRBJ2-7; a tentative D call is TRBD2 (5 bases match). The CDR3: CASSLEPGSSYEQYF. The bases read TGTGCCAGCAGCTTAGAACCGGGATCTTCCTACGAGCAGTACTTC. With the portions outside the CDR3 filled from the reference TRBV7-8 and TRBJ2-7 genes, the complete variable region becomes GAGVSQSPRYKVAKRGQDVALRCDPISGHVSLFWYQQALGQGPEFLTYFQNEAQLDKSGLPSDRFFAERPEGSVSTLKIQRTQQEDSAVYLCASSLEPGSSYEQYFGPGTRLTVT.